The clone carrying this TCR beta chain was seen just once. Generated by immunoSEQ multiplex PCR, the TCRdb table keeps only in-frame clones and is missing some. The profile shows about 50,000 clones, about 57% of them singletons. After removal of 8 bases from V and 4 bases from J, the junction contained 6 bases not matched to a gene. The CDR3 is made up of 13 amino acids. Per germline, CDR1 SQVTM and CDR2 ANQGSEA. The data originate from a study of cytotoxic CD8 clonotypes in ibrutinib-treated CLL. Sequencing was performed on PBMCs, taken after 24 months of ibrutinib treatment. This clonotype was sampled from a human donor with chronic lymphocytic leukemia. The chain employs TRBV29-1 and TRBJ2-1; 9 bases match TRBD2. The CDR3 protein is CSSVAGVYNEQFF. CDR3 sequence (DNA): TGCAGCTCGGTAGCGGGAGTATACAATGAGCAGTTCTTC.